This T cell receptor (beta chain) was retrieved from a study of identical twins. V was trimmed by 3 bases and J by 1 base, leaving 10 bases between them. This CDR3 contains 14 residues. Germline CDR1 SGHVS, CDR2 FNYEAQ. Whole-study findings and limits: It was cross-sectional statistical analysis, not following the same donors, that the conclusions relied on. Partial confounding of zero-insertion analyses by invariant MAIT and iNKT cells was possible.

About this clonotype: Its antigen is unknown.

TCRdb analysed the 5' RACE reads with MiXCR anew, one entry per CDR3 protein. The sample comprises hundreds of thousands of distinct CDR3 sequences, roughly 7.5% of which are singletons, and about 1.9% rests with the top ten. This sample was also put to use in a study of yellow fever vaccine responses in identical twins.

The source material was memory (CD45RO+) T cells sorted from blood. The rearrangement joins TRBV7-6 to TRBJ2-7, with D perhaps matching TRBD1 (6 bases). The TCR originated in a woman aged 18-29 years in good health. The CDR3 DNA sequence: TGTGCCAGCAGCTTGGACAGTAAGTCCTACGAGCAGTACTTC. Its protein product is CASSLDSKSYEQYF.